This TCR beta chain was sequenced in a study of blood T cell repertoires in COVID-19. Turning to the study itself: From the United States, Italy and Spain came samples of acute and convalescent COVID-19. T cells, B-cell-depleted T cells, or PBMCs supplied cDNA or gDNA.

Original processing notes: How many nucleated cells were present was estimated from reference gene primer amplification. Profiling relied on immunoSEQ multiplex PCR, and the TCRdb table lists in-frame clones only, not all of them. V, J and clone size are taken as reported in that table, and D and trimming were inferred from the DNA itself. The sample carries more than 95,000 clones, about 80% recorded once. This receptor was taken from a human donor in a cohort sampled during active or convalescent COVID-19. The sequenced sample consisted of peripheral blood.

The CDR3 sequence: CASSGQGWYQPQHF. CDR3 nucleotide sequence: TGTGCCAGCAGCGGACAGGGATGGTATCAGCCCCAGCATTTT. The gene calls are TRBV28 and TRBJ1-5, with 8 bases aligning to TRBD1. After removal of 6 bases from V and 5 bases from J, the junction contained 6 bases not matched to a gene. CDR1 and CDR2 (germline): MDHEN, SYDVKM. The CDR3 is 14 amino acids.